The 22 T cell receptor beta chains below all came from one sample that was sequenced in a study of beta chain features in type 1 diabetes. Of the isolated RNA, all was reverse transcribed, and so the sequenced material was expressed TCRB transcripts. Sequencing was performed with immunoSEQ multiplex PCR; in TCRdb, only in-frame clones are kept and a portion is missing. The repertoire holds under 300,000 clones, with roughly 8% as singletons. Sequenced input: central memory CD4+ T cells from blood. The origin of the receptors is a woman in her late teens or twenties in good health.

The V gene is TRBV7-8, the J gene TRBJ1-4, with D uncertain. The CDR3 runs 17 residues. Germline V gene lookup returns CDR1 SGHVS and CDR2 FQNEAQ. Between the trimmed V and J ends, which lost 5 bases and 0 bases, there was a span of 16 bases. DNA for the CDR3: TGTGCCAGCAGCCTACAGAGTCGGGGAGCAACTAATGAAAAACTGTTTTTT. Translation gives CASSLQSRGATNEKLFF.

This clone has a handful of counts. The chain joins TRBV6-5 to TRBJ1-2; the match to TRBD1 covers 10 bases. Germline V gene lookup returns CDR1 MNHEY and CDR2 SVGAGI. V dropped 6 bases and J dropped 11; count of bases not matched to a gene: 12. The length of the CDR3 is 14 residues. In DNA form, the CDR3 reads TGTGCCAGCAGGGCCTCCGGGACAGGGGAGGGTTACACCTTC. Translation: CASRASGTGEGYTF.

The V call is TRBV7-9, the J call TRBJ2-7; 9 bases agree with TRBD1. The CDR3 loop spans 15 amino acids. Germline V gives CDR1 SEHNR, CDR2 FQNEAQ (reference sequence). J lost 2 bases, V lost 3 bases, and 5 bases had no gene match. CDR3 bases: TGTGCCAGCAGCTTCCTGGGACAGGGACCCTACGAGCAGTACGTC. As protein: CASSFLGQGPYEQYV.

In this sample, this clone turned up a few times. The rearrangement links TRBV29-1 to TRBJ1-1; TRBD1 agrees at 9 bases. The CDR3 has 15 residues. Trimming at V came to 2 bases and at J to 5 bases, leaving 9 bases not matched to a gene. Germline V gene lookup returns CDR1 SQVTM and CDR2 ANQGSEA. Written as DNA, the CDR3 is TGCAGCGTTGAAATTACAGGGGGCAGGGAAACTGAAGCTTTCTTT. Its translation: CSVEITGGRETEAFF.

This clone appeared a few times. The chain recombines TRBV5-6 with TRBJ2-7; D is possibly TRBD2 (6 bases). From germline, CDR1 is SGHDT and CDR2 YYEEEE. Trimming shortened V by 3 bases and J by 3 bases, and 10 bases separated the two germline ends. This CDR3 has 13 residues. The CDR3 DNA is TGTGCCAGCAGCTACCGGGAGCGCTACGAGCAGTACTTC. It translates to CASSYRERYEQYF.

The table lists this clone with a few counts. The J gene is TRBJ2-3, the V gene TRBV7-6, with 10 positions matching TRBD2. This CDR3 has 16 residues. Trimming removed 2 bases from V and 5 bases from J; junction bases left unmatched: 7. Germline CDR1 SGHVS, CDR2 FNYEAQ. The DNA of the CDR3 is TGTGCCAGCAGCTTACAGGCTAGCGGGGGTTTAGATACGCAGTATTTT. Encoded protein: CASSLQASGGLDTQYF.

The CDR3 spells CASSLRTGANQPQHF. The CDR3 DNA sequence: TGTGCCAGTAGTCTGCGGACAGGGGCCAATCAGCCCCAGCATTTT. The chain employs TRBV19 and TRBJ1-5; 9 bases agree with TRBD1. The CDR3 totals 15 residues. V was clipped by 5 bases and J by 3 bases; unmatched bases: 5. Per the germline V gene, CDR1 is LNHDA and CDR2 is SQIVND (reference sequence). The full variable domain, rest sourced from reference TRBV19 and TRBJ1-5, is DGGITQSPKYLFRKEGQNVTLSCEQNLNHDAMYWYRQDPGQGLRLIYYSQIVNDFQKGDIAEGYSVSREKKESFPLTVTSAQKNPTAFYLCASSLRTGANQPQHFGDGTRLSIL.

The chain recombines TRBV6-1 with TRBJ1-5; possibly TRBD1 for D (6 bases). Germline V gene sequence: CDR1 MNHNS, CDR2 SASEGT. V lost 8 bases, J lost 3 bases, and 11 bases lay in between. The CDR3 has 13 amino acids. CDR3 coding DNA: TGTGCCAGCGGGACAACAGACAATCAGCCCCAGCATTTT. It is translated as CASGTTDNQPQHF.

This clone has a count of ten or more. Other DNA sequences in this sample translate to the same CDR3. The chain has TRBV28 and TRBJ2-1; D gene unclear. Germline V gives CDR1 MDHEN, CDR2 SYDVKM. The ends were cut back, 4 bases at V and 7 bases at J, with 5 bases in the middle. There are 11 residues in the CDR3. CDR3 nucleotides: TGTGCCAGCAGTTCCTCGAATGAGCAGTTCTTC. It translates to CASSSSNEQFF.

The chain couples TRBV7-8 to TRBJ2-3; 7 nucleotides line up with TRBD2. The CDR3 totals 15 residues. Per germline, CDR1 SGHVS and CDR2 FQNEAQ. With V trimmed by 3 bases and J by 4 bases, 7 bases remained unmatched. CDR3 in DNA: TGTGCCAGCAGCTTTACGATGGGGGGGGCAGATACGCAGTATTTT. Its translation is CASSFTMGGADTQYF.

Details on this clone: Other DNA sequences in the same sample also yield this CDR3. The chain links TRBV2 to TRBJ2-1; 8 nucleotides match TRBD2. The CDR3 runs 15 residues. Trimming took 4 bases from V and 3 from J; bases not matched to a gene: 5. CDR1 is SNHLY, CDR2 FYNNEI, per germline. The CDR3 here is CASSVDSGNYNEQFF. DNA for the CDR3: TGTGCCAGCAGTGTGGATAGCGGGAACTACAATGAGCAGTTCTTC.

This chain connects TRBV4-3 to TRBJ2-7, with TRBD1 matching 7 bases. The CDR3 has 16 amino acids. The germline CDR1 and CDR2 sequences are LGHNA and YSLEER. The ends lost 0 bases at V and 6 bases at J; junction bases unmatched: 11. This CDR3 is CASSQEIGQVLSEQYV. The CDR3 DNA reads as TGCGCCAGCAGCCAAGAAATTGGACAGGTGCTTAGCGAGCAGTACGTC.

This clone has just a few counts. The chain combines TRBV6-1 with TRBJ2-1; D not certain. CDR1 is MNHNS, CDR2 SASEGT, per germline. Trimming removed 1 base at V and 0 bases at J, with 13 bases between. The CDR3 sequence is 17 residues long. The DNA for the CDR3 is TGTGCCAGCAGTGAAGGGGGTCTTTCTAGCTCCTACAATGAGCAGTTCTTC. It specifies CASSEGGLSSSYNEQFF.

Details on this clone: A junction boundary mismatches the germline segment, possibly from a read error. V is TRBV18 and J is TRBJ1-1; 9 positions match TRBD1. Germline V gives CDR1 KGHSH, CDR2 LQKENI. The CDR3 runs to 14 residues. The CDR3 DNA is TGTGCCAGCTCACCGGGACAGGGAGGGAAAAGAGCTCTCTTT. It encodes CASSPGQGGKRALF.

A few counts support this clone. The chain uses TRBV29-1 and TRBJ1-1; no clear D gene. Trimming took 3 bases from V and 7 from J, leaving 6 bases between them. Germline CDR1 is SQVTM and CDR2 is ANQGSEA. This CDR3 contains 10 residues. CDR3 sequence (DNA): TGCAGCGTTGATACCGATGAAGCTTTCTTT. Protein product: CSVDTDEAFF.

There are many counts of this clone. This CDR3 reads CASSLSISLLNTEAFF. The CDR3 region has the DNA TGTGCCAGCAGCTTAAGTATCTCGCTTCTGAACACTGAAGCTTTCTTT. The V gene is TRBV7-9, the J gene TRBJ1-1; no firm D call. Per the germline V gene, CDR1 is SEHNR and CDR2 is FQNEAQ (reference sequence). The CDR3 is 16 amino acids. Trimming removed 2 bases from V and 0 bases from J, with 13 bases in between.

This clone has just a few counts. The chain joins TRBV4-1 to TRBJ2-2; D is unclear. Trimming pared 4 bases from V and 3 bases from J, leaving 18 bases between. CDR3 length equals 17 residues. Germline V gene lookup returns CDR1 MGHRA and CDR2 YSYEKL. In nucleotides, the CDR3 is TGCGCCAGCAGCCCCCTAGAAGCTAGTTGGGACACCGGGGAGCTGTTTTTT. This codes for CASSPLEASWDTGELFF.

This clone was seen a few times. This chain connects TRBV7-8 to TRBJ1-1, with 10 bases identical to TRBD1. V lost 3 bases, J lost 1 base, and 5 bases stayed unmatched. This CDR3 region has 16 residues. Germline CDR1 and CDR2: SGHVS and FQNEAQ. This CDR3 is CASSFRDRGGNTEAFF. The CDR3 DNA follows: TGTGCCAGCAGCTTCCGGGACAGGGGAGGGAACACTGAAGCTTTCTTT.

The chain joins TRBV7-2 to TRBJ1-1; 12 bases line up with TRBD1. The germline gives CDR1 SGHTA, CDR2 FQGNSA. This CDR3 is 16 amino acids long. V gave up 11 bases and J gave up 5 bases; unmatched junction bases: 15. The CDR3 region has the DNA TGTGCCTCCAAGCCGGGACAGGGGGCCCTCAGGACTGAAGCTTTCTTT. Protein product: CASKPGQGALRTEAFF.

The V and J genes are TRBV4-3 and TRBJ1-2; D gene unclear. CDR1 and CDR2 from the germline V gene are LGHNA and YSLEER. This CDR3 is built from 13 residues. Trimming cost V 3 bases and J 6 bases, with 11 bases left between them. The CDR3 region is CASSQDLSHGYTF. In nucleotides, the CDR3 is TGCGCCAGCAGCCAGGACCTTAGTCATGGCTACACCTTC.

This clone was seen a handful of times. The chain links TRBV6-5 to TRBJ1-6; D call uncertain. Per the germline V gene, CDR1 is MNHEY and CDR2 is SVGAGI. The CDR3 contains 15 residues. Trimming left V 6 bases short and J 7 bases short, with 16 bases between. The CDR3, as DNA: TGTGCCAGCAGCCCGAAACGGGTTCAAAATTCACCCCTCCACTTT. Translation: CASSPKRVQNSPLHF.

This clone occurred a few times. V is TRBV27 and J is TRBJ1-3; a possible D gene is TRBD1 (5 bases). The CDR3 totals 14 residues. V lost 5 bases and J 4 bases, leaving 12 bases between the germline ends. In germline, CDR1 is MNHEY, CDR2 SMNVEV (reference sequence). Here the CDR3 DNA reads TGTGCCAGCAGTCCAGGGTTAGCCGGAAACACCATATATTTT. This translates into CASSPGLAGNTIYF.